This T cell receptor beta chain was observed in a study of blood T cell repertoires in COVID-19. V trimming: 3 bases; J trimming: 6 bases; junction bases outside the gene matches: 8. Germline CDR1 is LGHDT and CDR2 is YNNKEL (reference sequence). CDR3 length equals 16 residues. Only in-frame clones appear in the TCRdb table, and some are missing; sequencing was by immunoSEQ multiplex PCR. The sample gives about 480,000 clones, 88% of which show up once; 1.8% is in the top ten. This TCR came from a woman aged 40 to 50 who had recovered from COVID-19. Specimen: PBMCs or T cells enriched from blood (not recorded which). The V gene is TRBV3-1 (or the pseudogene TRBV3-2), the J gene TRBJ1-6, with 7 bases identical to TRBD1. Written as DNA, the CDR3 is TGTGCCAGCAGCCAGGACCGGGACAGCGCTAATTCACCCCTCCACTTT. It encodes CASSQDRDSANSPLHF.